The 8 T cell receptor beta chains below all came from one sample that was sequenced in a study of blood T cell repertoires in COVID-19. Data came from immunoSEQ multiplex PCR; TCRdb stores just in-frame clones and leaves some out. The repertoire consists of about 220,000 clones, with roughly four fifths occurring once and the leading ten covering about 4.8%. Material for sequencing was peripheral blood. These receptors were obtained from a woman in her 70s with COVID-19, enrolled during active disease.

This clone showed up just a few times. The chain has TRBV24-1 and TRBJ2-1; TRBD1 matches at 9 bases. V lost 4 bases to trimming and J lost 5 bases; unmatched junction nucleotides: 8. The CDR3 length is 16 residues. Germline CDR1 and CDR2: KGHDR and SFDVKD. The CDR3 is CATSDTGTGRNNEQFF. DNA of the CDR3: TGTGCCACCAGTGACACCGGGACAGGGAGGAACAATGAGCAGTTCTTC.

V is TRBV28 and J is TRBJ1-5; D remains unclear. Germline V gene data show CDR1 as MDHEN and CDR2 as SYDVKM. CDR3 length: 13 amino acids. V was shortened by 2 bases and J by 7 bases, with 9 bases between the two germline ends. The chain's CDR3 is CASSLRGHQPQHF. DNA for the CDR3: TGTGCCAGCAGTTTACGAGGGCACCAGCCCCAGCATTTT.

The chain employs TRBV11-2 and TRBJ2-5; D not resolved. The CDR3 loop spans 13 amino acids. V dropped 5 bases and J dropped 5 bases, with 12 bases sitting between them. CDR1 and CDR2 (germline): SGHAT, FQNNGV. The CDR3 reads CASSRNSVETQYF. The CDR3 DNA reads as TGTGCCAGCAGCCGAAACAGTGTCGAGACCCAGTACTTC.

The CDR3 coding sequence is TGTGCCAGCAGCATAACTAGCGGGATGTGGAATGAGCAGTTCTTC. This encodes CASSITSGMWNEQFF. The V gene is TRBV9, the J gene TRBJ2-1, with 10 nucleotides matching TRBD2. V gave up 4 bases and J gave up 7 bases; unmatched junction bases: 8. CDR3 size: 15 residues. The germline gives CDR1 SGDLS, CDR2 YYNGEE.

The genes are TRBV28 and TRBJ2-7; D possibly corresponds to TRBD1 (6 bases). The CDR3 length is 15 residues. CDR1 and CDR2 (germline): MDHEN, SYDVKM. Trimming removed 4 bases from V and 1 base from J, with 14 bases in between. CDR3 in amino acids: CASSSPGTISYEQYF. CDR3 in DNA: TGTGCCAGCAGTTCGCCCGGGACAATTTCCTACGAGCAGTACTTC.

The chain uses TRBV2 and TRBJ1-5; TRBD1 is a possible D gene (5 bases). Trimming pared 4 bases from V and 5 bases from J, leaving 6 bases between. The CDR3 covers 12 residues. Per the germline V gene, CDR1 is SNHLY and CDR2 is FYNNEI. The CDR3 reads CASSARDQPQHF. The CDR3 DNA follows: TGTGCCAGCAGTGCCAGGGATCAGCCCCAGCATTTT. The whole variable domain, remainder taken from reference TRBV2 and TRBJ1-5, is EPEVTQTPSHQVTQMGQEVILRCVPISNHLYFYWYRQILGQKVEFLVSFYNNEISEKSEIFDDQFSVERPDGSNFTLKIRSTKLEDSAMYFCASSARDQPQHFGDGTRLSIL.

The rearrangement links TRBV28 to TRBJ2-7, with no clear D. This CDR3 is 14 amino acids long. Germline V gives CDR1 MDHEN, CDR2 SYDVKM. With 2 bases removed from V and 2 bases from J, the gap between germline ends came to 10 bases. The CDR3 is CASSLTSSPYEQYF. CDR3 nucleotides: TGTGCCAGCAGTTTAACGAGTTCCCCCTACGAGCAGTACTTC.

The CDR3 DNA reads as TGTGCCAGCAGCTTACGGCGGTCAGGGGCAGGAAGGCAAGAGACCCAGTACTTC. Translated, it gives CASSLRRSGAGRQETQYF. The chain employs TRBV7-2 and TRBJ2-5; D possibly corresponds to TRBD1 (6 bases). Germline assignment: CDR1 SGHTA and CDR2 FQGNSA. The V end lost 2 bases, the J end lost 2 bases, and 21 bases lay between the germline ends. CDR3 length equals 18 residues.